This passage covers 3 T cell receptor beta chains from one sample sequenced in a study of T cell responses to AZD1222 COVID-19 vaccine. Measured with immunoSEQ multiplex PCR; TCRdb has only the in-frame clones, and not every one. The sample consists of some 110,000 clones, roughly 90% of them appearing once. The sequencing used peripheral blood, collected on day 0 of AZD1222 vaccination. All receptors derive from an adult in good health.

A single count supports this clone. The chain is built from TRBV5-1 and TRBJ1-1; the D gene is possibly TRBD1 (5 bases). V shed 0 bases and J shed 2 bases, with 17 bases lying between them. This CDR3 has 17 amino acids. Germline V gives CDR1 SGHRS, CDR2 YFSETQ. CDR3 region: CASSLGYFRGTNTEAFF. The CDR3 coding sequence is TGCGCCAGCAGCTTGGGGTATTTCCGGGGGACCAACACTGAAGCTTTCTTT.

This clone has a handful of counts. The chain joins TRBV27 to TRBJ2-1; 9 nucleotides match TRBD2. V lost 6 bases, J lost 0 bases, and 3 bases stayed unmatched. The CDR3 is 15 amino acids. Germline loops: CDR1 MNHEY, CDR2 SMNVEV (reference sequence). In DNA, the CDR3 is TGTGCCAGCAGCGATAGCGGGAGCTCCTACAATGAGCAGTTCTTC. Translation gives CASSDSGSSYNEQFF.

The J gene is TRBJ1-2, the V gene TRBV5-1; 12 bases map to TRBD1. J lost 7 bases, V lost 0 bases, and 4 bases had no gene match. CDR1 is SGHRS and CDR2 is YFSETQ in the germline V gene. The CDR3 extends over 15 amino acids. The CDR3 spells CASSLASGQGAGYTF. The CDR3 DNA follows: TGCGCCAGCAGCTTGGCCTCGGGACAGGGGGCTGGCTACACCTTC.